The 8 T cell receptor beta chains in this list originate from one sample, sequenced in a study of post-analysis software for immune sequencing data. Antigens of these TCRs are unknown. Points from the study as a whole: TRBV5-6, TRBV5-1 and TRBV20-1 were among roughly five TRBV segments more frequent in patients than controls.

Unique molecular identifiers were built into the TCR beta cDNA libraries. MiXCR, applied by TCRdb to the PCR reads, yields one record per CDR3 protein. The sample lists some 890,000 distinct CDR3 sequences; about 50% were seen once. Sequencing was performed on blood. The origin of the receptors is a girl aged 10-17 years with multiple sclerosis.

This clonotype was seen a few times. The chain links TRBV10-3 to TRBJ1-1; the match to TRBD1 covers 7 bases. Per the germline V gene, CDR1 is ENHRY and CDR2 is SYGVKD. V dropped 7 bases and J dropped 5; count of bases not matched to a gene: 10. The CDR3 is made up of 14 amino acids. CDR3 DNA sequence: TGTGCCATCACCGAAGAGGGGGCGCGAACTGAAGCTTTCTTT. This encodes CAITEEGARTEAFF.

The CDR3 here is CASSFGDLSYEQYF. CDR3 nucleotides: TGTGCCAGCAGTTTTGGCGATTTGTCCTACGAGCAGTACTTC. The V and J genes are TRBV12-3 or TRBV12-4 and TRBJ2-7; D remains ambiguous. Trimming stripped 3 bases from V and 1 base from J, with 10 bases between. This CDR3 region has 14 residues.

The chain joins TRBV29-1 to TRBJ2-4, with 8 nucleotides matching TRBD1. With the DNA end fitting TRBJ2-7 better, the J assignment may be wrong. Germline assignment: CDR1 SQVTM and CDR2 ANQGSEA. The CDR3 has 12 residues. This CDR3 is CSVADRAHEQYF. The DNA of the CDR3 is TGCAGCGTTGCGGACAGGGCCCACGAGCAGTACTTC.

The gene calls are TRBV5-1 and TRBJ2-7; 9 bases are shared with TRBD1. Germline V lookup: CDR1 SGHRS, CDR2 YFSETQ. J was trimmed by 0 bases and V by 3 bases; bases with no gene match: 4. The CDR3 loop spans 15 amino acids. The CDR3 DNA is TGCGCCAGCAGCTCGGGACAGGGAATCTCCTACGAGCAGTACTTC. Translation gives CASSSGQGISYEQYF. Full variable domain (outside the CDR3, taken from reference TRBV5-1 and TRBJ2-7): KAGVTQTPRYLIKTRGQQVTLSCSPISGHRSVSWYQQTPGQGLQFLFEYFSETQRNKGNFPGRFSGRQFSNSRSEMNVSTLELGDSALYLCASSSGQGISYEQYFGPGTRLTVT.

Only a few counts were recorded for this clonotype. V and J are TRBV10-3 and TRBJ1-2; perhaps TRBD1 as D (6 bases). This CDR3 has 13 amino acids. Germline CDR1 ENHRY, CDR2 SYGVKD. Trimming cost V 8 bases and J 8 bases, with 18 bases left between them. DNA of the CDR3: TGTGCCATCGCCCGAAGGGGGTTAGTGGGCTACACCTTC. Translating it yields CAIARRGLVGYTF.

The chain links TRBV6-5 to TRBJ2-5; possible D gene TRBD1, 6 bases. Germline V lookup: CDR1 MNHEY, CDR2 SVGAGI. The CDR3 totals 15 residues. Trimming took off 4 bases at V and 2 bases at J, with 14 bases between the two ends. CDR3 DNA sequence: TGTGCCAGCAGTTTAGGGGGTTCAGTACAAGAGACCCAGTACTTC. Its protein product is CASSLGGSVQETQYF.

The chain combines TRBV12-3 or TRBV12-4 with TRBJ2-3, with 14 bases fitting TRBD2. The CDR3 consists of 17 residues. The V gene end was trimmed by 5 bases and the J gene end by 1 base; junction bases not matched to a gene: 5. The CDR3 here is CASSPGTSGSGTDTQYF. CDR3 nucleotide sequence: TGTGCCAGCAGTCCCGGGACTAGCGGGAGCGGCACAGATACGCAGTATTTT.

The genes are TRBV29-1 and TRBJ1-2; 7 nucleotides line up with TRBD1. Germline V gene data show CDR1 as SQVTM and CDR2 as ANQGSEA. The CDR3 has 14 amino acids. J lost 5 bases, V lost 4 bases, and 10 bases had no gene match. CDR3 region: CSVAGTAPVYGYTF. DNA of the CDR3: TGCAGCGTTGCCGGGACAGCCCCTGTATATGGCTACACCTTC.